The clone carrying this T cell receptor (beta chain) was observed a few times. Its target is unknown. CDR1 is SGHAT and CDR2 is FQDESV in the germline V gene (reference sequence). CDR3 length: 15 amino acids. V dropped 5 bases and J dropped 3; count of bases not matched to a gene: 6. These data come from a study of CD8+CD57+ T cells in acquired aplastic anemia. Regarding the study as a whole: With respect to CD8+ Simpson's diversity, patients and controls did not differ significantly.

TCR beta VDJ and CDR3 profiles were obtained from a genomic DNA template. Each CDR3 protein gets one entry after TCRdb re-called the reads with MiXCR. The profile shows around 500,000 distinct CDR3 sequences, around 33% of them singletons. Patients picked for sequencing had shown CD8+CD57+ cell expansion detected by flow cytometry. The chain combines TRBV11-1 with TRBJ2-1; 8 bases fit TRBD2. The sample comprised sorted CD4+, CD8+, or CD8+CD57+ T cells (not recorded which) from PBMCs. The clonotype originates from a human donor with aplastic anemia. The CDR3 loop reads CASSPGGLGYNEQFF. CDR3 nucleotides: TGTGCCAGCAGCCCCGGGGGACTAGGCTACAATGAGCAGTTCTTC.